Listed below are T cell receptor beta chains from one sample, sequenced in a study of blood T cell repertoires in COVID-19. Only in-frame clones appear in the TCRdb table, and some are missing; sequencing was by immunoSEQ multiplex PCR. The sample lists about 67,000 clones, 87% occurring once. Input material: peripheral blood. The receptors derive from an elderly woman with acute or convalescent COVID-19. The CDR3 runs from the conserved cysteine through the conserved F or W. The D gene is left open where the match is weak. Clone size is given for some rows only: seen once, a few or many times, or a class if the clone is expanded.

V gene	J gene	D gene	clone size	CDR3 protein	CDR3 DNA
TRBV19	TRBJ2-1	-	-	CASSMPAGVSYNEQFF	TGTGCCAGTAGTATGCCAGCGGGCGTTTCCTACAATGAGCAGTTCTTC
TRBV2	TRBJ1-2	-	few	CASSEIAGRGYTF	TGTGCCAGCAGTGAAATCGCGGGACGGGGCTACACCTTC
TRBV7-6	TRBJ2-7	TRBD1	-	CASSLGDRGEQYF	TGTGCCAGCAGCTTAGGGGACAGGGGCGAGCAGTACTTC
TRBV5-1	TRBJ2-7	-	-	CASSPDSNSYEQYF	TGCGCCAGCAGCCCTGACAGTAACTCCTACGAGCAGTACTTC
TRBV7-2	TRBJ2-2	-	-	CASSFRGLAVTGELFF	TGTGCCAGCAGCTTCAGGGGCCTAGCGGTTACCGGGGAGCTGTTTTTT
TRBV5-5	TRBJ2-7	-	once	CASRMGGTYEQYF	TGTGCCAGCAGAATGGGGGGTACCTACGAGCAGTACTTC
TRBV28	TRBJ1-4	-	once	CASSLGRSGNNEKLFF	TGTGCCAGCAGTTTAGGCAGGTCCGGGAATAATGAAAAACTGTTTTTT
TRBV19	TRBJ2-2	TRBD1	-	CASTRTGRTGELFF	TGTGCCAGTACTAGGACAGGGCGAACCGGGGAGCTGTTTTTT
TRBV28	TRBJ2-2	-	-	CASSLGTLYTGELFF	TGTGCCAGCAGTTTGGGGACTCTTTACACCGGGGAGCTGTTTTTT
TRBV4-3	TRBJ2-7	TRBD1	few	CASSQYRDSSYEQYF	TGCGCCAGCAGCCAATACCGGGACAGCTCCTACGAGCAGTACTTC
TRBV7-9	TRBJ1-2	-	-	CASSLGQSYGYTF	TGTGCCAGCAGCTTGGGGCAGTCGTATGGCTACACCTTC
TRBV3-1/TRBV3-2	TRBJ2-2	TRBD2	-	CASSRSGGNTGELFF	TGTGCCAGCAGCCGGAGCGGGGGGAACACCGGGGAGCTGTTTTTT
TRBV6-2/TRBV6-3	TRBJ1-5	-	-	CASNPDSRSNQPQHF	TGTGCCAGCAACCCGGACAGTCGTAGCAATCAGCCCCAGCATTTT
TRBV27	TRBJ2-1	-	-	CASSPDPLLTRYNEQFF	TGTGCCAGCAGTCCAGACCCTCTTTTGACTCGGTACAATGAGCAGTTCTTC
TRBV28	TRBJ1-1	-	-	CASSSGGLNTEAFF	TGTGCCAGCAGTTCGGGGGGCCTGAACACTGAAGCTTTCTTT
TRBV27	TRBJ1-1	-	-	CASSDFRGAFF	TGTGCCAGCAGCGACTTTAGGGGGGCTTTCTTT
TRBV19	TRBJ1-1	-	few	CASSIIMNTEAFF	TGTGCCAGTAGTATAATCATGAACACTGAAGCTTTCTTT
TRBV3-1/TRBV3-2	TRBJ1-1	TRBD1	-	CASSLRDRAFF	TGTGCCAGCAGCCTCAGGGACAGGGCTTTCTTT
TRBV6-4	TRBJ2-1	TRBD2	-	CASREGLAPHNEQFF	TGTGCCAGCAGGGAAGGACTAGCTCCCCACAATGAGCAGTTCTTC
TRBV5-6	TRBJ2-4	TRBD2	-	CASSAPSGAKNIQYF	TGTGCCAGCAGCGCCCCTAGCGGAGCCAAAAACATTCAGTACTTC
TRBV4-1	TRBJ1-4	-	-	CASSQEFSGRAWEKLFF	TGCGCCAGCAGCCAAGAGTTTTCGGGCAGGGCGTGGGAAAAACTGTTTTTT
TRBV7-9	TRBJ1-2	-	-	CASSLVPGGYTF	TGTGCCAGCAGCTTAGTACCCGGTGGCTACACCTTC
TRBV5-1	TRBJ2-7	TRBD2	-	CASSLSDGTSGNSYF	TGCGCCAGCAGCTTGTCGGACGGGACTAGCGGGAATTCGTACTTC
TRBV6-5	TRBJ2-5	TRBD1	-	CASISRQGGTQYF	TGTGCCAGCATCTCCAGACAGGGCGGGACCCAGTACTTC
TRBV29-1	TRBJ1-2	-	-	CSVGPRGSYGYTF	TGCAGCGTGGGGCCCAGGGGTTCCTATGGCTACACCTTC
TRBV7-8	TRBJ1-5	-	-	CASSLGQDQPQHF	TGTGCCAGCAGCTTGGGGCAAGATCAGCCCCAGCATTTT
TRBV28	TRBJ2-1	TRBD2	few	CASSVPGLATDEQFF	TGTGCCAGCAGTGTCCCGGGACTAGCTACTGATGAGCAGTTCTTC
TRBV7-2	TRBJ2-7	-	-	CASVPAGSSYEQYF	TGTGCCAGCGTCCCAGCGGGCAGCTCCTACGAGCAGTACTTC
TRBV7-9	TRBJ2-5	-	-	CASSLAGAKETQYF	TGTGCCAGCAGCTTAGCGGGGGCTAAAGAGACCCAGTACTTC
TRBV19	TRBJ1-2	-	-	CASRAANYGYTF	TGTGCCAGTAGAGCGGCGAACTATGGCTACACCTTC
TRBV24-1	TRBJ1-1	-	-	CAPIYADRNTEAFF	TGTGCCCCGATATACGCGGACAGGAACACTGAAGCTTTCTTT
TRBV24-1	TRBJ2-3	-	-	CATSDPRASTDTQYF	TGTGCCACCAGTGACCCCAGGGCTAGCACAGATACGCAGTATTTT
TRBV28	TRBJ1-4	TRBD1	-	CASSFRQGGVGKLFF	TGTGCCAGCAGTTTTCGACAGGGGGGGGTCGGAAAACTGTTTTTT
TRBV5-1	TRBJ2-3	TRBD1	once	CASSRGQVTDTQYF	TGCGCCAGCAGCCGGGGACAGGTCACAGATACGCAGTATTTT
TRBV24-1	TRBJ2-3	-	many	CATRDSSTDTQYF	TGTGCCACCAGGGACAGCAGCACAGATACGCAGTATTTT
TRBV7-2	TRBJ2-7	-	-	CASSLNTRNEQYF	TGTGCCAGCAGCTTAAATACTAGAAACGAGCAGTACTTC
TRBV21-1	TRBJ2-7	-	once	CASSEKKGGQGSYEQYF	TGTGCCAGCAGCGAAAAAAAGGGGGGACAGGGGTCCTACGAGCAGTACTTC
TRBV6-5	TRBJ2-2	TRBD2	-	CASSYLAGGPIGELFF	TGTGCCAGCAGTTACTTGGCGGGGGGGCCCATCGGGGAGCTGTTTTTT
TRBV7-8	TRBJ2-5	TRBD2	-	CASSLAWLAGDQETQYF	TGTGCCAGCAGCTTAGCTTGGCTAGCGGGGGACCAAGAGACCCAGTACTTC
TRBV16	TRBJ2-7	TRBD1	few	CASSQSWDSLYEQYF	TGTGCCAGCAGCCAATCGTGGGACAGCCTCTACGAGCAGTACTTC
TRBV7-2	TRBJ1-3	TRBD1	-	CASSLARGSGNTIYF	TGTGCCAGCAGCTTAGCCAGGGGGAGTGGAAACACCATATATTTT
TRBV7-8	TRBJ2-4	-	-	CASSLARQGSYIQYF	TGTGCCAGCAGCTTAGCTCGCCAGGGTAGTTACATTCAGTACTTC
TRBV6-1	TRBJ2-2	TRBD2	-	CASSERGLTRLTGELFF	TGTGCCAGCAGTGAAAGGGGACTAACGAGGTTGACCGGGGAGCTGTTTTTT
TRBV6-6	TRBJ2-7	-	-	CASSGTASSYEQYF	TGTGCCAGCAGTGGGACTGCGAGCTCCTACGAGCAGTACTTC
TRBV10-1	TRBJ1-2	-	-	CASSQGVNYGYTF	TGCGCCAGCAGCCAAGGGGTTAACTATGGCTACACCTTC
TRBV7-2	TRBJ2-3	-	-	CASSGKDTQYF	TGTGCCAGCAGCGGCAAGGATACGCAGTATTTT
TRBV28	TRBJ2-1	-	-	CASREGGWESYNEQFF	TGTGCCAGCAGAGAGGGGGGGTGGGAGTCCTACAATGAGCAGTTCTTC
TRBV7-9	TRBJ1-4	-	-	CASSLDRGFEKLFF	TGTGCCAGCAGCTTGGATAGGGGGTTTGAAAAACTGTTTTTT
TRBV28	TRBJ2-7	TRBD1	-	CASSFKRGQASSYEQYF	TGTGCCAGCAGTTTTAAGCGCGGACAGGCATCCTCCTACGAGCAGTACTTC
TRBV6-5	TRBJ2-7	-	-	CASSYSGRAHEQYF	TGTGCCAGCAGTTACTCTGGCAGGGCCCACGAGCAGTACTTC
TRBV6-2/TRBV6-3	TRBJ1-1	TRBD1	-	CASSPTGVGKAFF	TGTGCCAGCAGCCCGACAGGGGTGGGGAAGGCTTTCTTT
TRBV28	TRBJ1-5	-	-	CASSLQGSGQPQHF	TGTGCCAGCAGTCTACAGGGATCAGGACAGCCCCAGCATTTT
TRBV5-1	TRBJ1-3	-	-	CASSLEPSTQGTIYF	TGCGCCAGCAGCTTGGAACCCTCCACTCAGGGCACCATATATTTT
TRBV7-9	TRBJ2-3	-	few	CASSPAGIPTDTQYF	TGTGCCAGCAGCCCCGCGGGGATACCCACAGATACGCAGTATTTT
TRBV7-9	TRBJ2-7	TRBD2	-	CASSFRLAGGLSSYEQYF	TGTGCCAGCAGCTTCCGACTAGCGGGAGGCCTGAGCTCCTACGAGCAGTACTTC
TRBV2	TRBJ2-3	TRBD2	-	CASSGTSPLTDTQYF	TGTGCCAGCAGTGGGACTAGCCCTCTCACAGATACGCAGTATTTT
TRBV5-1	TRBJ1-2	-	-	CASSLASRGRDGYTF	TGCGCCAGCAGCTTGGCGAGTAGGGGCAGAGACGGCTACACCTTC
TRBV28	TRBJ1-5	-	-	CASSFQEFFQPQHF	TGTGCCAGCAGCTTCCAAGAGTTTTTCCAGCCCCAGCATTTT
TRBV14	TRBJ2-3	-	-	CASNPRRAGDTQYF	TGTGCCAGCAATCCCAGGCGGGCTGGAGATACGCAGTATTTT